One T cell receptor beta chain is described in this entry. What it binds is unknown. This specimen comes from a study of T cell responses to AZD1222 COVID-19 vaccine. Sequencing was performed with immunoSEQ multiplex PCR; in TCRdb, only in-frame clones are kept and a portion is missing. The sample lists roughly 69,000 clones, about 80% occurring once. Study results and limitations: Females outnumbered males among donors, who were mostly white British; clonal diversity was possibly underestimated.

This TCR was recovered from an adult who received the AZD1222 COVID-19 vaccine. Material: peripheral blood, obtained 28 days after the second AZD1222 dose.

Here the CDR3 reads CASSPHDRGRNTGELFF. The CDR3 DNA sequence: TGTGCCAGCAGCCCTCACGACAGGGGAAGGAACACCGGGGAGCTGTTTTTT. J is TRBJ2-2 and V is TRBV11-3; 8 bases line up with TRBD1. The CDR3 is made up of 17 amino acids. Trimming cost V 5 bases and J 1 base; bases outside gene matches: 9. CDR1 is SGHNT and CDR2 is YENEEA in the germline V gene.